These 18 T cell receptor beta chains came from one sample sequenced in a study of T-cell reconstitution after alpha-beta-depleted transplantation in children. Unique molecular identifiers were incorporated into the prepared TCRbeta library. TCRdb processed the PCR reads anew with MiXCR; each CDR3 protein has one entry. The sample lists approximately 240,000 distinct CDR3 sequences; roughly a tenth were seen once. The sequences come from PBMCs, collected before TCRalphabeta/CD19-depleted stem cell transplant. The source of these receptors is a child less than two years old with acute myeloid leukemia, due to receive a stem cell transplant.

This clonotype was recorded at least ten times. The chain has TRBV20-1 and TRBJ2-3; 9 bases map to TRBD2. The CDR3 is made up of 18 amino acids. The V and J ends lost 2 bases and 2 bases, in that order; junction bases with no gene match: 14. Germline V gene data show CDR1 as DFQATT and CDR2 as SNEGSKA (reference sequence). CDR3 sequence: CSARWLRAGGQYTDTQYF. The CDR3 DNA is TGCAGTGCTAGATGGCTAAGGGCGGGAGGGCAATACACAGATACGCAGTATTTT.

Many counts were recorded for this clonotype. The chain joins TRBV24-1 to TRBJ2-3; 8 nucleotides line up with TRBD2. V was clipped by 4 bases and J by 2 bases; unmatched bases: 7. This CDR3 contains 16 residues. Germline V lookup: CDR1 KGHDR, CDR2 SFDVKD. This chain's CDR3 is CATSDPRGVDTDTQYF. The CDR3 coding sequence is TGTGCCACCAGTGACCCGCGGGGGGTAGACACAGATACGCAGTATTTT.

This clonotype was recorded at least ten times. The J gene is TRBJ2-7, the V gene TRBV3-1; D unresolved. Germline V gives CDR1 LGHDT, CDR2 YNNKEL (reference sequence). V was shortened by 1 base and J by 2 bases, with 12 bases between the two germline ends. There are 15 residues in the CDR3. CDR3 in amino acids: CASSQAPGITYEQYF. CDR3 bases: TGTGCCAGCAGCCAAGCCCCCGGTATAACCTACGAGCAGTACTTC.

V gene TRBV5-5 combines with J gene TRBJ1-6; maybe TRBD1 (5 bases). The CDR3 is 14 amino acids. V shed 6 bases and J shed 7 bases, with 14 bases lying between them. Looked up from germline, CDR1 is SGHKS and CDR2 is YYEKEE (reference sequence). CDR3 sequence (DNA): TGTGCCAGCACCCGGAACGAGGGGAATTCACCCCTCCACTTT. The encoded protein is CASTRNEGNSPLHF.

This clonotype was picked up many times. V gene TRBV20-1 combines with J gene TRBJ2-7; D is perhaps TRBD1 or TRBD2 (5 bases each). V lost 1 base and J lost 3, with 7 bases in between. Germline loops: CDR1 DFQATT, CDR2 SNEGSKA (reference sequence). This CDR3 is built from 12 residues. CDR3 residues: CSARGGSYEQYF. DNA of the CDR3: TGCAGTGCTAGAGGGGGGAGCTACGAGCAGTACTTC.

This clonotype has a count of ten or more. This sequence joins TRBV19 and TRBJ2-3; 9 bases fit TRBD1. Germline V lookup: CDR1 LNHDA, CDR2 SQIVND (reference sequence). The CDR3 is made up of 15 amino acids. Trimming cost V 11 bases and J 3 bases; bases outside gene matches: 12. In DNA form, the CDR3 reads TGTGCCTCAGCAATAAGGGGACAGGGAACAGATACGCAGTATTTT. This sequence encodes CASAIRGQGTDTQYF.

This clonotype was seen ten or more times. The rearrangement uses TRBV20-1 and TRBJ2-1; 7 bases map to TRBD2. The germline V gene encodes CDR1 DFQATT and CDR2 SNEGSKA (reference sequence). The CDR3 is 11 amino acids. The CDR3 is CTFSGGYEQFF. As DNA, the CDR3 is TGCACCTTTTCGGGAGGTTATGAGCAGTTCTTC.

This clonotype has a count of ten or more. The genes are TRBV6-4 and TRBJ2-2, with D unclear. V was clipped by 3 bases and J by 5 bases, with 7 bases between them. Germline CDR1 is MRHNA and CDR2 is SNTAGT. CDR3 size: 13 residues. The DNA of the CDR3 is TGTGCCAGCAGTGAATGGGGAACCGGGGAGCTGTTTTTT. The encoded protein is CASSEWGTGELFF.

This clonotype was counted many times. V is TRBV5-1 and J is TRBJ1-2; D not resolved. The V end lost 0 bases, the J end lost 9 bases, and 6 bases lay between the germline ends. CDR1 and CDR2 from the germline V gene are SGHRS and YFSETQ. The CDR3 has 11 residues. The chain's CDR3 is CASSLAGSYTF. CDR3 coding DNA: TGCGCCAGCAGCTTGGCCGGGAGCTACACCTTC.

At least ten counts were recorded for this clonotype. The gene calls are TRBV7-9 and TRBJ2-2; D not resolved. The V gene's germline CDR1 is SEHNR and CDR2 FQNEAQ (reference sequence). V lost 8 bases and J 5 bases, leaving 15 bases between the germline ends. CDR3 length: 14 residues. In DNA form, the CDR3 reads TGTGCCAGCCCTCTAGGAGTTAAAACCGGGGAGCTGTTTTTT. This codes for CASPLGVKTGELFF.

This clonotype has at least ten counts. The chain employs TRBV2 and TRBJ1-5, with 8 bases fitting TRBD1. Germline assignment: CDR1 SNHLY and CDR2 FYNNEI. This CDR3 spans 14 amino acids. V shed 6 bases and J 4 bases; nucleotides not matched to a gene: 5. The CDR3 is CASSNYRGNQPQHF. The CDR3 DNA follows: TGTGCCAGCAGCAATTACAGGGGGAATCAGCCCCAGCATTTT.

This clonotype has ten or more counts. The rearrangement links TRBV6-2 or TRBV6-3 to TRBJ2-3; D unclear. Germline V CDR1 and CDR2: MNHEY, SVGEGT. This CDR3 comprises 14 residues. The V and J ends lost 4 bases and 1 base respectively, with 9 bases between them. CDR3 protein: CASSSPGGTDTQYF. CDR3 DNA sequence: TGTGCCAGCAGTTCCCCCGGAGGCACAGATACGCAGTATTTT.

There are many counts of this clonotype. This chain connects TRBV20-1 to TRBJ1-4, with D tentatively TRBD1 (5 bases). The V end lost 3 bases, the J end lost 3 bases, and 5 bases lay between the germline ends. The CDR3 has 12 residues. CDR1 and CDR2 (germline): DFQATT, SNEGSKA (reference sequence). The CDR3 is CSARTANEKLFF. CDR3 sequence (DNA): TGCAGTGCTAGGACAGCTAATGAAAAACTGTTTTTT.

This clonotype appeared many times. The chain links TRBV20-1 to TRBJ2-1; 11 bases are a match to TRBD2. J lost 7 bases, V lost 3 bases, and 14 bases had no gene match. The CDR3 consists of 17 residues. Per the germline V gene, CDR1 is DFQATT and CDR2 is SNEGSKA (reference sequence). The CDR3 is CSASILAGDGARNEQFF. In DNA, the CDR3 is TGCAGTGCTAGTATACTAGCGGGGGATGGTGCGAGAAATGAGCAGTTCTTC.

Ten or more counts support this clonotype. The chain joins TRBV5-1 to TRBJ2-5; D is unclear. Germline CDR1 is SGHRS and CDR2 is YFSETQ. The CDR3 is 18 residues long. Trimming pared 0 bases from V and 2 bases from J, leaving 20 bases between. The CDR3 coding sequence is TGCGCCAGCAGCTTGGGCGGCTCTTCGGTGGGGTTTCAAGAGACCCAGTACTTC. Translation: CASSLGGSSVGFQETQYF.

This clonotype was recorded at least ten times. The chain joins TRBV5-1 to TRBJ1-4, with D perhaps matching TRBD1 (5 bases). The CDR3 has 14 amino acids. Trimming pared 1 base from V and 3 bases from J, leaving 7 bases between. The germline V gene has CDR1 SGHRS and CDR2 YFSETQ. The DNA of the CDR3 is TGCGCCAGCAGCTTGCCGGGACCTAATGAAAAACTGTTTTTT. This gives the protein CASSLPGPNEKLFF.

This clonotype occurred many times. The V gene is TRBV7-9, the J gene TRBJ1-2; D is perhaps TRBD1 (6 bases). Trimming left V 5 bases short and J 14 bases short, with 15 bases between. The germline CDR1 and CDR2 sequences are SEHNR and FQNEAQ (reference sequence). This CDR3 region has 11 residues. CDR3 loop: CASSQGIGLTF. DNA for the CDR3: TGTGCCAGCAGCCAGGGGATAGGCTTAACCTTC.

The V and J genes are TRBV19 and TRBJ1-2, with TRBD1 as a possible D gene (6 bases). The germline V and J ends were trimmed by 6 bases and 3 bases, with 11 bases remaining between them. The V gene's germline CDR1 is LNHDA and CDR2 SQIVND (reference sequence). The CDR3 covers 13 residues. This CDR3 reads CASRDRLDYGYTF. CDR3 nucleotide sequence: TGTGCCAGTAGGGACAGATTAGACTATGGCTACACCTTC.